The clone carrying this T cell receptor (beta chain) was seen a handful of times. This record comes from a study of early T cells in non-severe SARS-CoV-2 infection. The germline V gene has CDR1 KGHDR and CDR2 SFDVKD. This CDR3 region has 16 residues. After removal of 4 bases from V and 4 bases from J, the junction contained 9 bases not matched to a gene. TCRdb re-analysed the 5' RACE reads in MiXCR, keeping a single row per CDR3 protein. This table has nearly 60,000 distinct CDR3 sequences, about 13% appearing once. This receptor was taken from an adult who was a healthcare worker with PCR-confirmed SARS-CoV-2 infection or an uninfected control (not recorded which). The sample was whole blood. The V gene is TRBV24-1, the J gene TRBJ1-5; TRBD1 aligns across 7 bases. CDR3 region: CATSEGTGQRNQPQHF. The CDR3 DNA is TGTGCCACCAGTGAGGGGACGGGACAGAGAAATCAGCCCCAGCATTTT.